Listed below are T cell receptor beta chains from one sample, sequenced in a study of blood T cell repertoires in COVID-19. Data came from immunoSEQ multiplex PCR; TCRdb stores just in-frame clones and leaves some out. The sample has 200,000 to 250,000 clones; approximately 80% are singletons. Sample: peripheral blood. These receptors all stem from a woman older than 75 with active or convalescent COVID-19. Both conserved end residues are part of each CDR3. A D gene is named only where the DNA matches it firmly. Rows may omit the clone size; those that give it use once, few, many or a size class.

D	size	V	J	DNA	CDR3
.	.	TRBV5-1	TRBJ1-1	TGCGCCAGCAGCTCTAGGACGGGGAAAGGTGAAGCTTTCTTT	CASSSRTGKGEAFF
.	.	TRBV14	TRBJ1-1	TGTGCCAGCAGCCAATTTACAGGGAACACTGAAGCTTTCTTT	CASSQFTGNTEAFF
TRBD2	.	TRBV27	TRBJ2-1	TGTGCCCCCTCCCTTGGGGCAGTCCCTCTAGCGGGGGGCTCGGATGAGCAGTTCTTC	CAPSLGAVPLAGGSDEQFF
.	.	TRBV19	TRBJ2-1	TGTGCCAGTAGCCTCCCCAGGGGAATAGGGGTCTACAATGAGCAGTTCTTC	CASSLPRGIGVYNEQFF
.	.	TRBV5-4	TRBJ1-3	TGTGCCAGCAGCTTGGACAGGGTCTTTGGAAACACCATATATTTT	CASSLDRVFGNTIYF
.	.	TRBV3-1/TRBV3-2	TRBJ2-1	TGTGCCAGCAGCCAACCACGGACACTTTCCAATGAGCAGTTCTTC	CASSQPRTLSNEQFF
TRBD2	.	TRBV4-2	TRBJ2-1	TGTGCCAGCAGCCAGGTCCTAGCGGGGTTCAATGAGCAGTTCTTC	CASSQVLAGFNEQFF
TRBD1	.	TRBV14	TRBJ2-1	TGTGCCAGCAGCCAGGAACAGGGGGCGGCCTACAATGAGCAGTTCTTC	CASSQEQGAAYNEQFF
TRBD2	.	TRBV5-4	TRBJ2-1	TGTGCCAGCAGCAACCGACTAGCGGGCCGATACAATGAGCAGTTCTTC	CASSNRLAGRYNEQFF
TRBD1	once	TRBV18	TRBJ1-2	TGTGCCAGCTCACCACCGGGGCGTACAGGGGGCGGCCATGGCTACACCTTC	CASSPPGRTGGGHGYTF
.	few	TRBV3-1/TRBV3-2	TRBJ2-7	TGTGCCAGCAGCCAAGAGATCGGGAAACCGAGAGACTACGAGCAGTACTTC	CASSQEIGKPRDYEQYF
TRBD2	.	TRBV28	TRBJ2-4	TGTGCCAGCAGTCAAGCGGGGGATGCCAAAAACATTCAGTACTTC	CASSQAGDAKNIQYF
.	.	TRBV11-3	TRBJ2-5	TGTGCCAGCAGCCACGGGGGGGACAGACTGTACCAAGAGACCCAGTACTTC	CASSHGGDRLYQETQYF
.	.	TRBV7-9	TRBJ2-2	TGTGCCAGCAGCTCCTCAGGGCTGGGCACCGGGGAGCTGTTTTTT	CASSSSGLGTGELFF
.	few	TRBV2	TRBJ2-1	TGTGCCAGCAGTGTTCTCGTAGTCTCCTACAATGAGCAGTTCTTC	CASSVLVVSYNEQFF
.	once	TRBV15	TRBJ1-5	TGTGCCACCAGCAGAGACACAGGAGATAGCAATCAGCCCCAGCATTTT	CATSRDTGDSNQPQHF